Below, one T cell receptor (beta chain) is given with its context. Its antigen is unidentified. Sampling of blood occurred at baseline, cycle 4 day 1, and cycle 7 day 1. V lost 7 bases, J lost 5 bases, and 10 bases stayed unmatched. The CDR3 loop spans 16 amino acids. Germline V gene data show CDR1 as SNHLY and CDR2 as FYNNEI. These data belong to a study of OX40 agonist ivuxolimab in advanced cancers. Whole-study context: Three partial responders included one hepatocellular carcinoma patient and two cutaneous melanoma patients.

Study-level findings and limits: In CD8+ T cells, expanded clones were on average more numerous than in CD4+.

The assay was immunoSEQ multiplex PCR, and TCRdb's table has in-frame clones only and misses some. Found here are about 50,000 clones, 70% to 90% of them singletons; the top ten hold around 2%. This sample comprised CD4+ or CD8+ T cells sorted from blood, obtained in a trial of the OX40 agonist ivuxolimab. This receptor was obtained from an adult with an advanced solid tumor such as melanoma, head and neck, liver or kidney cancer. This chain links TRBV2 with TRBJ1-6; 8 bases are a match to TRBD1. The CDR3 sequence: CASKRKTGVNNSPLHF. CDR3 DNA sequence: TGTGCCAGCAAAAGAAAGACAGGGGTCAATAATTCACCCCTCCACTTT.